The sample holds a few counts of the clone carrying this T cell receptor (beta chain). Germline loops: CDR1 MNHNS, CDR2 SASEGT. This CDR3 contains 13 residues. Trimming removed 7 bases at V and 0 bases at J, with 7 bases between. Exclusion criteria comprised uncontrolled infection, other autoimmune disease, pregnancy or lactation. For the diagnoses, clinical symptoms, serum thyroxine and TRAb, thyroid ultrasound and orbital computed tomography were used. Extraction of PBMCs used around 9.6 ml of fresh peripheral blood. The sample originates from a study of T cells in Graves' hyperthyroidism and ophthalmopathy. Amplification targeted TCR beta CDR3 regions from RNA transcripts. First-round RT-PCR with HTBI primers amplified the TCR CDR3 region. TCRdb analysed the multiplex PCR reads with MiXCR anew, one entry per CDR3 protein. The top ten hold 11% of the sample, which has about 520,000 distinct CDR3 sequences, roughly a quarter seen once.

The sequenced sample was blood. The TCR was taken from a woman aged 25 to 39 with Graves' ophthalmopathy. The chain carries TRBV6-1 and TRBJ1-5; D unresolved. The CDR3 spells CASNTYSNQPQHF. The CDR3 nucleotides are TGTGCCAGCAACACTTATAGCAATCAGCCCCAGCATTTT.